This TCR beta chain was retrieved from a study of blood T cell repertoires in COVID-19. The overall study: The analysed material was cDNA or gDNA that came from T cells, B-cell-depleted T cells, or PBMCs.

Data came from immunoSEQ multiplex PCR; TCRdb stores just in-frame clones and leaves some out. The sample lists 150,000 to 200,000 clones, over 70% occurring once. Germline CDR1 reads LGHNA; CDR2 reads YNFKEQ. This CDR3 has 15 amino acids. J lost 0 bases, V lost 5 bases, and 4 bases had no gene match. In terms of age and location, participants ranged from about 18 to 100 years and lived in under 30 US areas. Participant-given clinical history determined each cohort assignment. Before being deemed recovered, Cohort 3 donors had two negative PCRs, clearance, or symptom resolution. This receptor was obtained from a woman aged 55-70 years who had recovered from COVID-19. The sequenced material came from PBMCs or T cells enriched from blood (not recorded which). V and J are TRBV4-2 and TRBJ1-3; 7 bases are a match to TRBD1. This CDR3 is CASSWDRSSGNTIYF. The CDR3 nucleotides read TGTGCCAGCAGCTGGGACAGAAGCTCTGGAAACACCATATATTTT.